The 13 T cell receptor beta chains reported below all come from one sample, sequenced in a study of cytomegalovirus exposure and HLA in healthy donors. The study ran its PCR with 60 Vbeta and 13 Jbeta primers. The repertoire was sequenced with immunoSEQ multiplex PCR; TCRdb's copy has only in-frame clones and lacks some. Here the sample spans more than 200,000 clones, 70% being singletons. Sequenced: PBMCs. The receptors were sampled from a man in his forties in good health and CMV-seropositive.

The rearrangement joins TRBV5-1 to TRBJ2-1, with D possibly being TRBD2 (6 bases). The V gene lost 0 bases and the J gene lost 7 bases, with 17 bases spanning the gap. Germline CDR1 SGHRS, CDR2 YFSETQ. The CDR3 spans 16 residues. CDR3 amino acids: CASSLAPGVPTNEQFF. The CDR3 DNA reads as TGCGCCAGCAGCTTGGCGCCGGGGGTCCCAACGAATGAGCAGTTCTTC. The entire variable domain, with the rest obtained from reference TRBV5-1 and TRBJ2-1, is as follows: KAGVTQTPRYLIKTRGQQVTLSCSPISGHRSVSWYQQTPGQGLQFLFEYFSETQRNKGNFPGRFSGRQFSNSRSEMNVSTLELGDSALYLCASSLAPGVPTNEQFFGPGTRLTVL.

This clone showed up just once. The V call is TRBV6-5, the J call TRBJ2-2; D perhaps matches TRBD2 (6 bases). The CDR3 is 15 residues long. Germline V gene sequence: CDR1 MNHEY, CDR2 SVGAGI. Trimming took off 2 bases at V and 6 bases at J, with 13 bases between the two ends. The CDR3 sequence is CASSYAGTGSGELFF. DNA for the CDR3: TGTGCCAGCAGTTACGCCGGGACTGGCTCCGGGGAGCTGTTTTTT.

J is TRBJ1-6 and V is TRBV11-2, with TRBD1 matching over 9 bases. The J segment lost 18 bases and the V segment lost 5 bases, leaving 8 bases of the junction unmatched. Germline values: CDR1 SGHAT, CDR2 FQNNGV. The CDR3 length is 12 residues. The DNA for the CDR3 is TGTGCCAGCAGCCTTGACGGGACAGGGCCCCACTTT. As protein: CASSLDGTGPHF.

This clone was recorded only once. This chain links TRBV7-2 with TRBJ2-1; D gene uncertain. Germline assignment: CDR1 SGHTA and CDR2 FQGNSA. V was pared by 0 bases and J by 5 bases, with 8 bases between. The CDR3 extends over 14 amino acids. CDR3 DNA sequence: TGTGCCAGCAGCTTAGCGCTAAGTCACAATGAGCAGTTCTTC. Protein: CASSLALSHNEQFF. The whole variable domain, filled in from reference TRBV7-2 and TRBJ2-1, reads GAGVSQSPSNKVTEKGKDVELRCDPISGHTALYWYRQSLGQGLEFLIYFQGNSAPDKSGLPSDRFSAERTGGSVSTLTIQRTQQEDSAVYLCASSLALSHNEQFFGPGTRLTVL.

The chain carries TRBV2 and TRBJ2-1; 7 bases are a match to TRBD1. V dropped 8 bases and J dropped 3; count of bases not matched to a gene: 4. Germline loops: CDR1 SNHLY, CDR2 FYNNEI. This CDR3 spans 13 amino acids. In DNA form, the CDR3 reads TGTGCCAGCTATCGGGACAGCTACAATGAGCAGTTCTTC. This codes for CASYRDSYNEQFF. The whole variable domain, filled in from reference TRBV2 and TRBJ2-1, reads EPEVTQTPSHQVTQMGQEVILRCVPISNHLYFYWYRQILGQKVEFLVSFYNNEISEKSEIFDDQFSVERPDGSNFTLKIRSTKLEDSAMYFCASYRDSYNEQFFGPGTRLTVL.

This sequence joins TRBV28 and TRBJ1-2; TRBD1 matches 11 bases. The CDR3 is made up of 17 amino acids. CDR1 is MDHEN, CDR2 SYDVKM, per germline. V was clipped by 6 bases and J by 4 bases; unmatched bases: 13. In nucleotides, the CDR3 is TGTGCCAGCAGAATCGGACAGGGGGCTGTCCCTTTCTATGGCTACACCTTC. Residues: CASRIGQGAVPFYGYTF.

The genes are TRBV7-7 and TRBJ2-1, with 7 positions matching TRBD1. The ends lost 5 bases at V and 3 bases at J; junction bases unmatched: 10. In germline, CDR1 is SSHAT, CDR2 FNYEAQ (reference sequence). The CDR3 consists of 16 residues. CDR3 coding DNA: TGTGCCAGCAGCCAGGGGGTTGTATCGGGCTACAATGAGCAGTTCTTC. Translated, it gives CASSQGVVSGYNEQFF.

V usage is TRBV4-1 and J usage is TRBJ1-1; the match to TRBD1 covers 8 bases. Trimming removed 2 bases from V and 6 bases from J; junction bases left unmatched: 11. CDR1 is MGHRA and CDR2 is YSYEKL in the germline V gene. CDR3 size: 16 residues. The CDR3 region is CASSQLTGAVGAEAFF. The CDR3 DNA is TGCGCCAGCAGCCAACTGACAGGGGCCGTTGGGGCTGAAGCTTTCTTT.

This clone has only a few counts. The chain combines TRBV10-3 with TRBJ2-3; TRBD2 matches 9 bases. Germline assignment: CDR1 ENHRY and CDR2 SYGVKD. This CDR3 is 16 amino acids long. Trimming removed 6 bases from V and 2 bases from J; junction bases left unmatched: 9. The CDR3 bases are TGTGCCATCAGCTCTGGAGCGGGGGGCCACACAGATACGCAGTATTTT. Its translation: CAISSGAGGHTDTQYF.

As to this clone: The sample contains more than one DNA sequence encoding this CDR3. This rearrangement joins TRBV19 to TRBJ2-3, with 7 bases matching TRBD2. The CDR3 loop spans 14 amino acids. The germline gives CDR1 LNHDA, CDR2 SQIVND (reference sequence). V lost 1 base, J lost 4 bases, and 2 bases stayed unmatched. Written as DNA, the CDR3 is TGTGCCAGTAGTATAGGACTAGCCTCAGATACGCAGTATTTT. Protein product: CASSIGLASDTQYF.

The chain links TRBV19 to TRBJ1-5, with D hard to call. The CDR3 has 14 amino acids. Trimming removed 4 bases from V and 2 bases from J, with 9 bases in between. CDR1 is LNHDA, CDR2 SQIVND, per germline (reference sequence). The CDR3 is CASSRREGNQPQHF. The DNA of the CDR3 is TGTGCCAGTAGTAGGCGGGAGGGCAATCAGCCCCAGCATTTT. Variable domain in full (rest from reference TRBV19 and TRBJ1-5): DGGITQSPKYLFRKEGQNVTLSCEQNLNHDAMYWYRQDPGQGLRLIYYSQIVNDFQKGDIAEGYSVSREKKESFPLTVTSAQKNPTAFYLCASSRREGNQPQHFGDGTRLSIL.

This clone appeared a few times. The chain combines TRBV19 with TRBJ1-1; D is possibly TRBD1 (5 bases). V lost 7 bases and J 6 bases, leaving 24 bases between the germline ends. Germline V CDR1 and CDR2: LNHDA, SQIVND (reference sequence). This CDR3 comprises 16 residues. The chain's CDR3 is CASTRDRFFLAPEAFF. The DNA of the CDR3 is TGTGCCAGTACCCGAGACAGATTTTTCCTCGCCCCTGAAGCTTTCTTT.

This clone showed up just once. V and J are TRBV13 and TRBJ2-7; possible D gene TRBD2, 5 bases. Germline V gives CDR1 PRHDT, CDR2 FYEKMQ (reference sequence). The ends were cut back, 1 base at V and 3 bases at J, with 7 bases in the middle. The CDR3 totals 13 residues. The CDR3 nucleotides read TGTGCCAGCAGCTTAGTCCGGGGCTACGAGCAGTACTTC. Translating gives CASSLVRGYEQYF.